Each of the 8 T cell receptor beta chains below was sequenced from the same sample in a study of identical twins. TCRdb re-called the 5' RACE reads with MiXCR, one entry per CDR3 protein. This sample has about 390,000 distinct CDR3 sequences, with about 9% found just once. The sample consisted of naive T cells sorted from blood. Receptors originate from a woman between 45 and 60 years old in good health.

There are a few counts of this clonotype. The chain is built from TRBV11-3 and TRBJ1-1; unclear D gene. The V gene's germline CDR1 is SGHNT and CDR2 YENEEA. The CDR3 covers 13 residues. V dropped 2 bases and J dropped 5 bases, with 9 bases sitting between them. The CDR3 DNA reads as TGTGCCAGCAGCTTAATTTATTCGACTGAAGCTTTCTTT. Amino acid sequence: CASSLIYSTEAFF.

This clonotype has a handful of counts. The chain joins TRBV15 to TRBJ2-7; TRBD2 aligns across 12 bases. This CDR3 has 15 residues. Per germline, CDR1 LNHNV and CDR2 YYDKDF (reference sequence). V dropped 3 bases and J dropped 2; count of bases not matched to a gene: 2. CDR3: CATSSRLAGAYEQYV. CDR3 coding DNA: TGTGCCACCAGCAGTCGACTAGCGGGAGCCTACGAGCAGTACGTC.

This clonotype was observed many times. V is TRBV4-1 and J is TRBJ1-1, with unresolved D. V was shortened by 0 bases and J by 4 bases, with 9 bases between the two germline ends. Per the germline V gene, CDR1 is MGHRA and CDR2 is YSYEKL. The CDR3 has 14 residues. This CDR3 is CASSQDSAGTEAFF. In nucleotides, the CDR3 is TGCGCCAGCAGCCAAGACTCCGCGGGCACTGAAGCTTTCTTT.

This clonotype was seen a handful of times. This chain links TRBV11-2 with TRBJ2-7; the D is unclear. Looked up from germline, CDR1 is SGHAT and CDR2 is FQNNGV. This CDR3 region has 12 residues. Trimming pared 0 bases from V and 9 bases from J, leaving 9 bases between. DNA for the CDR3: TGTGCCAGCAGCTTAGAGGTGGGTGGGCAGTACTTC. Translated, it gives CASSLEVGGQYF.

This clonotype was seen ten or more times. The genes are TRBV20-1 and TRBJ2-1; D gene ambiguous. Germline-derived CDR1 and CDR2 are DFQATT and SNEGSKA (reference sequence). V was cut by 5 bases and J by 0 bases, with 11 bases left in between. This CDR3 is built from 14 residues. The CDR3 nucleotides are TGCAGTGCTCACCTATCGAGCTCCTACAATGAGCAGTTCTTC. It is translated as CSAHLSSSYNEQFF.

The gene calls are TRBV2 and TRBJ2-1; D unresolved. V dropped 0 bases and J dropped 10 bases, with 10 bases sitting between them. This CDR3 is built from 13 residues. The V gene's germline CDR1 is SNHLY and CDR2 FYNNEI. CDR3 sequence reads: CASSEAGRAEQFF. The CDR3, as DNA: TGTGCCAGCAGTGAAGCGGGTAGGGCCGAGCAGTTCTTC.

This clonotype came up a few times. V and J are TRBV5-5 and TRBJ2-3, with 8 nucleotides matching TRBD2. The CDR3 has 15 amino acids. CDR1 is SGHKS and CDR2 is YYEKEE in the germline V gene (reference sequence). After removal of 6 bases from V and 4 bases from J, the junction contained 10 bases not matched to a gene. CDR3 sequence: CASKSGRNLPDTQYF. In DNA form, the CDR3 reads TGTGCCAGCAAAAGCGGGAGAAATCTCCCAGATACGCAGTATTTT.

This chain joins TRBV10-3 and TRBJ2-5; maybe TRBD1 (6 bases). Trimming left V 2 bases short and J 2 bases short, with 15 bases between. The CDR3 extends over 16 amino acids. Germline loops: CDR1 ENHRY, CDR2 SYGVKD. This CDR3 reads CAISEGGQDIQETQYF. CDR3 DNA: TGTGCCATCAGTGAGGGGGGACAAGATATTCAAGAGACCCAGTACTTC.